The 31 T cell receptor beta chains in this list originate from one sample, sequenced in a study of shared clonotypes between healthy human individuals. Libraries were prepared by immunoSEQ multiplex PCR; TCRdb keeps only in-frame clonotypes and omits some of them. Of nearly 500,000 clones in the sample, about 79% were seen once. Sample: PBMCs. The receptors derive from a woman aged 40 to 50 in good health. Some clones in this sample may be carry-over from other donors' samples.

The V gene is TRBV19, the J gene TRBJ2-1, with 8 nucleotides matching TRBD2. The CDR3 covers 15 residues. Germline lookup yields CDR1 LNHDA and CDR2 SQIVND (reference sequence). The V gene end was trimmed by 7 bases and the J gene end by 5 bases; junction bases not matched to a gene: 10. DNA of the CDR3: TGTGCCAGTACGATTACGGGAGGGGGAAACAATGAGCAGTTCTTC. Translated: CASTITGGGNNEQFF. Together with reference TRBV19 and TRBJ2-1, the CDR3 gives the full variable domain: DGGITQSPKYLFRKEGQNVTLSCEQNLNHDAMYWYRQDPGQGLRLIYYSQIVNDFQKGDIAEGYSVSREKKESFPLTVTSAQKNPTAFYLCASTITGGGNNEQFFGPGTRLTVL.

CDR3 in amino acids: CASSETGGADGANVLTF. The DNA for the CDR3 is TGTGCCAGCAGTGAAACAGGGGGCGCGGACGGGGCCAACGTCCTGACTTTC. The rearrangement links TRBV6-4 to TRBJ2-6; 9 bases align to TRBD1. V was pared by 3 bases and J by 4 bases, with 7 bases of the junction left unmatched. The V gene's germline CDR1 is MRHNA and CDR2 SNTAGT. The CDR3 runs 17 residues.

This clone was recorded a few times. This CDR3 is CASGGSFSGELFF. The CDR3 DNA reads as TGTGCCAGTGGGGGGAGTTTCAGCGGGGAGCTGTTTTTT. The chain has TRBV9 and TRBJ2-2, with a tentative D call TRBD2 (6 bases). V shed 8 bases and J shed 7 bases, with 15 bases lying between them. CDR3 length: 13 residues. Germline assignment: CDR1 SGDLS and CDR2 YYNGEE.

The chain couples TRBV7-2 to TRBJ2-4, with D maybe TRBD2 (6 bases). Trimming removed 3 bases at V and 8 bases at J, with 11 bases between. Germline CDR1 reads SGHTA; CDR2 reads FQGNSA. The CDR3 consists of 13 residues. Written as DNA, the CDR3 is TGTGCCAGCAGCTTGGACTATAAGGACATTCAGTACTTC. Its protein is CASSLDYKDIQYF.

This clone was seen more than once but under ten times. J is TRBJ1-4 and V is TRBV7-2, with a weak D call TRBD1 (5 bases). The CDR3 loop spans 15 amino acids. Trimming shortened V by 1 base and J by 7 bases, and 13 bases separated the two germline ends. Germline V gene sequence: CDR1 SGHTA, CDR2 FQGNSA. The CDR3 DNA reads TGTGCCAGCAGCTTAGAGGGTCAGGGTGGTGAAAAACTGTTTTTT. It yields the protein CASSLEGQGGEKLFF.

The rearrangement uses TRBV7-3 and TRBJ2-7; TRBD2 is a possible D gene (6 bases). Germline V gene data show CDR1 as SGHTA and CDR2 as FQGTGA. This CDR3 has 15 residues. Trimming stripped 1 base from V and 3 bases from J, with 13 bases between. The CDR3 loop reads CASSLIGSGYYEQYF. DNA for the CDR3: TGTGCCAGCAGCTTAATCGGTAGCGGCTACTACGAGCAGTACTTC.

Only a few counts were recorded for this clone. The chain combines TRBV9 with TRBJ1-1; the D is unclear. The germline CDR1 and CDR2 sequences are SGDLS and YYNGEE. V was shortened by 2 bases and J by 5 bases, with 13 bases between the two germline ends. The CDR3 has 14 amino acids. The chain's CDR3 is CASSVRSIGTEAFF. In DNA form, the CDR3 reads TGTGCCAGCAGCGTTCGCTCAATTGGGACTGAAGCTTTCTTT. The complete variable domain, with remaining parts taken from reference TRBV9 and TRBJ1-1, reads DSGVTQTPKHLITATGQRVTLRCSPRSGDLSVYWYQQSLDQGLQFLIQYYNGEERAKGNILERFSAQQFPDLHSELNLSSLELGDSALYFCASSVRSIGTEAFFGQGTRLTVV.

This sequence joins TRBV5-1 and TRBJ2-7; 9 nucleotides agree with TRBD2. J was trimmed by 4 bases and V by 0 bases; bases with no gene match: 17. The CDR3 sequence is 19 residues long. Per the germline V gene, CDR1 is SGHRS and CDR2 is YFSETQ. CDR3 DNA sequence: TGCGCCAGCAGCTTGGCCCGGCTAGCGGGGACACGGGTCAGTTACGAGCAGTACTTC. Translating it yields CASSLARLAGTRVSYEQYF. The full variable domain, completed using reference TRBV5-1 and TRBJ2-7, is KAGVTQTPRYLIKTRGQQVTLSCSPISGHRSVSWYQQTPGQGLQFLFEYFSETQRNKGNFPGRFSGRQFSNSRSEMNVSTLELGDSALYLCASSLARLAGTRVSYEQYFGPGTRLTVT.

V usage is TRBV4-1 and J usage is TRBJ2-2; 11 bases map to TRBD2. V trimming: 0 bases; J trimming: 0 bases; junction bases outside the gene matches: 12. The CDR3 has 21 amino acids. CDR1 is MGHRA, CDR2 YSYEKL, per germline. CDR3 in amino acids: CASSQDRPRLAGGTNTGELFF. The CDR3 nucleotides read TGCGCCAGCAGCCAAGATCGTCCAAGGCTAGCGGGAGGCACGAACACCGGGGAGCTGTTTTTT.

V usage is TRBV7-9 and J usage is TRBJ1-2; 8 nucleotides match TRBD1. V shed 5 bases, J shed 5 bases, and the junction held 4 bases outside the gene matches. The germline CDR1 and CDR2 sequences are SEHNR and FQNEAQ (reference sequence). The CDR3 sequence is 13 residues long. The CDR3 loop is CASSPQGVYGYTF. The CDR3 DNA reads as TGTGCCAGCAGCCCACAGGGGGTATATGGCTACACCTTC.

The V gene is TRBV27, the J gene TRBJ2-7, with D maybe TRBD2 (5 bases). Germline assignment: CDR1 MNHEY and CDR2 SMNVEV (reference sequence). This CDR3 is 15 amino acids long. V lost 0 bases and J 0 bases, leaving 9 bases between the germline ends. CDR3 protein: CASSLSLGSSYEQYF. Written as DNA, the CDR3 is TGTGCCAGCAGTTTATCCCTTGGGAGCTCCTACGAGCAGTACTTC.

The CDR3 DNA reads TGTGCCACAGCCCGAACCGGGACGCTCACCGGGGAGCTGTTTTTT. This encodes CATARTGTLTGELFF. This sequence joins TRBV10-3 and TRBJ2-2; either TRBD1 or TRBD2 may supply D (5 bases each). Germline assignment: CDR1 ENHRY and CDR2 SYGVKD. This CDR3 has 15 amino acids. Trimming took 10 bases from V and 4 from J, leaving 19 bases between them.

The chain is built from TRBV15 and TRBJ2-2; D is undetermined. This CDR3 contains 15 residues. Trimming pared 2 bases from V and 1 base from J, leaving 8 bases between. CDR1 and CDR2 (germline): LNHNV, YYDKDF (reference sequence). The CDR3 loop is CATSRRWGNTGELFF. In DNA, the CDR3 is TGTGCCACCAGCAGACGGTGGGGGAACACCGGGGAGCTGTTTTTT.

In this sample, this clone turned up once. The chain recombines TRBV7-3 with TRBJ2-3, with TRBD2 matching over 10 bases. The V and J ends lost 2 bases and 6 bases, in that order; junction bases with no gene match: 14. The CDR3 sequence is 18 residues long. Germline-derived CDR1 and CDR2 are SGHTA and FQGTGA. The CDR3 spells CASSLQVGVAGGDDTQYF. The CDR3 DNA reads TGTGCCAGCAGCTTACAGGTGGGGGTAGCGGGAGGCGATGATACGCAGTATTTT.

This clone was detected only a few times. The rearrangement joins TRBV7-9 to TRBJ1-1; 11 nucleotides match TRBD1. The ends lost 7 bases at V and 8 bases at J; junction bases unmatched: 12. CDR1 SEHNR and CDR2 FQNEAQ come from the germline V gene (reference sequence). The CDR3 is 15 residues long. CDR3 sequence: CASTQGQGAPREAFF. CDR3 nucleotides: TGTGCCAGCACCCAAGGACAGGGGGCCCCCCGGGAAGCTTTCTTT.

Regarding this clone: The junction departs from germline at one end; a sequencing error may be responsible. The genes are TRBV5-6 and TRBJ2-7; D may be TRBD1 (7 bases). The germline V gene has CDR1 SGHDT and CDR2 YYEEEE. CDR3 length equals 13 residues. The CDR3 sequence is CASSLRQGGSSFF. Here the CDR3 DNA reads TGTGCCAGCAGCTTGCGTCAGGGGGGAAGCTCTTTTTTC.

Here the CDR3 DNA reads TGTGCCAGTAGTATATCAGGGTCCAATGGCTACACCTTC. This gives the protein CASSISGSNGYTF. The rearrangement joins TRBV19 to TRBJ1-2, with D possibly matching TRBD1 (5 bases). The V end was cut by 2 bases, the J end by 6 bases, with 10 bases between. CDR3 length: 13 amino acids. Germline-derived CDR1 and CDR2 are LNHDA and SQIVND (reference sequence).

This clone was seen a single time. The germline gene is not matched at one end of the junction; a read error may be the cause. The chain uses TRBV10-3 and TRBJ1-2, with D unclear. Germline V CDR1 and CDR2: ENHRY, SYGVKD. This CDR3 spans 14 amino acids. CDR3 in amino acids: CVISESETRYGYTF. The CDR3 coding sequence is TGTGTCATCAGTGAGTCGGAGACTCGCTATGGCTACACCTTC.

The chain couples TRBV27 to TRBJ2-5, with 10 bases aligning to TRBD2. The CDR3 is 16 residues long. The germline V gene has CDR1 MNHEY and CDR2 SMNVEV (reference sequence). Trimming cost V 2 bases and J 5 bases; bases outside gene matches: 8. CDR3 bases: TGTGCCAGCAGTTTAGTCCGAGCGGGAGGGTGGGAGACCCAGTACTTC. Residues: CASSLVRAGGWETQYF.

This chain joins TRBV5-5 and TRBJ1-2; 7 nucleotides line up with TRBD1. This CDR3 is 16 amino acids long. The V and J ends lost 2 bases and 6 bases, in that order; junction bases with no gene match: 13. Germline V CDR1 and CDR2: SGHKS, YYEKEE (reference sequence). The CDR3 reads CASSLLPGQRWDGYTF. The CDR3, as DNA: TGTGCCAGCAGCTTACTTCCGGGACAGAGGTGGGATGGCTACACCTTC.

The rearrangement uses TRBV28 and TRBJ1-1, with D hard to call. The CDR3 contains 15 residues. The germline V gene has CDR1 MDHEN and CDR2 SYDVKM. Deletions cut 1 base from V and 1 base from J, with 10 bases between. The CDR3 reads CASSLYARPNTEAFF. CDR3 nucleotides: TGTGCCAGCAGTTTATACGCCCGCCCGAACACTGAAGCTTTCTTT.

This clone was counted a few times. A much larger clone lies a single base off, so this may be a read error. Other DNA sequences in this sample translate to the same CDR3. This rearrangement joins TRBV30 to TRBJ2-3, with D possibly TRBD2 on 6 matching bases. The CDR3 covers 15 residues. Per germline, CDR1 GTSNPN and CDR2 SVGIG (reference sequence). The CDR3 nucleotides are TGTGCCTGGGGTCGGGCGGGAAGAGGAACAGATACGCAGTATTTC. It specifies CAWGRAGRGTDTQYF.

The CDR3 DNA follows: TGTGCCAGCAGCTTAGCGCCGGCAGGGTTTAACAATGAGCAGTTCTTC. It yields the protein CASSLAPAGFNNEQFF. The rearrangement links TRBV7-9 to TRBJ2-1; D is possibly TRBD1 (5 bases). V was cut by 0 bases and J by 5 bases, with 14 bases left in between. The germline CDR1 and CDR2 sequences are SEHNR and FQNEAQ (reference sequence). There are 16 residues in the CDR3.

The chain carries TRBV19 and TRBJ2-3, with 8 bases that match TRBD1. This CDR3 is 14 amino acids long. Germline CDR1 and CDR2: LNHDA and SQIVND (reference sequence). The V gene end was trimmed by 6 bases and the J gene end by 2 bases; junction bases not matched to a gene: 4. This CDR3 is CASREQGDTDTQYF. As DNA, the CDR3 is TGTGCCAGTAGGGAACAGGGGGACACAGATACGCAGTATTTT.

The chain is built from TRBV7-8 and TRBJ1-4, with 9 nucleotides matching TRBD1. Looked up from germline, CDR1 is SGHVS and CDR2 is FQNEAQ. The V and J ends lost 3 bases and 8 bases, in that order; junction bases with no gene match: 10. This CDR3 is 16 amino acids long. CDR3 residues: CASSLGLDRGDEKLFF. The CDR3 nucleotides read TGTGCCAGCAGCTTGGGATTAGACAGGGGGGACGAAAAACTGTTTTTT. Looking up the rest from reference TRBV7-8 and TRBJ1-4 gives the full variable domain: GAGVSQSPRYKVAKRGQDVALRCDPISGHVSLFWYQQALGQGPEFLTYFQNEAQLDKSGLPSDRFFAERPEGSVSTLKIQRTQQEDSAVYLCASSLGLDRGDEKLFFGSGTQLSVL.

The rearrangement links TRBV28 to TRBJ1-3; D ambiguous. Germline CDR1 and CDR2: MDHEN and SYDVKM. This CDR3 spans 15 amino acids. V was shortened by 4 bases and J by 1 base, with 11 bases between the two germline ends. CDR3 loop: CASSSEWGSGNTIYF. The CDR3 DNA reads as TGTGCCAGCAGTTCCGAGTGGGGTTCTGGAAACACCATATATTTT.

The table lists this clone with a count of one. This sequence joins TRBV29-1 and TRBJ1-1; D is uncertain. Germline V gene lookup returns CDR1 SQVTM and CDR2 ANQGSEA. V was shortened by 0 bases and J by 4 bases, with 9 bases between the two germline ends. This CDR3 spans 13 amino acids. CDR3 coding DNA: TGCAGCGTTGAAGATCTGGAGGGCACTGAAGCTTTCTTT. It translates to CSVEDLEGTEAFF. The full variable domain, rest sourced from reference TRBV29-1 and TRBJ1-1, is SAVISQKPSRDICQRGTSLTIQCQVDSQVTMMFWYRQQPGQSLTLIATANQGSEATYESGFVIDKFPISRPNLTFSTLTVSNMSPEDSSIYLCSVEDLEGTEAFFGQGTRLTVV.

The chain uses TRBV20-1 and TRBJ2-7, with D tentatively TRBD2 (5 bases). Trimming took 5 bases from V and 5 from J, leaving 10 bases between them. The germline V gene has CDR1 DFQATT and CDR2 SNEGSKA (reference sequence). The CDR3 spans 11 residues. The CDR3 protein is CSASWTDEQYF. CDR3 sequence (DNA): TGCAGTGCTTCTTGGACTGACGAGCAGTACTTC.

The J gene is TRBJ2-7, the V gene TRBV5-8, with D maybe TRBD1 (6 bases). The CDR3 sequence is 13 residues long. Trimming took 6 bases from V and 7 from J, leaving 17 bases between them. Germline lookup yields CDR1 SGHTS and CDR2 YDEGEE. CDR3 nucleotides: TGTGCCAGCAACTCAGGGGTTTCACGGGAGCAGTACTTC. Encoded protein: CASNSGVSREQYF. The whole variable domain, remainder taken from reference TRBV5-8 and TRBJ2-7, is EAGVTQSPTHLIKTRGQQATLRCSPISGHTSVYWYQQALGLGLQFLLWYDEGEERNRGNFPPRFSGRQFPNYSSELNVNALELEDSALYLCASNSGVSREQYFGPGTRLTVT.

The chain couples TRBV2 to TRBJ2-7; D gene uncertain. The CDR3 runs 15 residues. V shed 1 base and J shed 2 bases, with 12 bases lying between them. From germline, CDR1 is SNHLY and CDR2 FYNNEI. The CDR3 nucleotides are TGTGCCAGCAGTGAAGTGGTCCGGATTGCCTACGAGCAGTACTTC. Protein sequence: CASSEVVRIAYEQYF.

This clone was counted a few times. The J gene is TRBJ2-7, the V gene TRBV27; 9 nucleotides agree with TRBD1. The CDR3 is made up of 15 amino acids. Germline V gene sequence: CDR1 MNHEY, CDR2 SMNVEV (reference sequence). Trimming cost V 3 bases and J 2 bases; bases outside gene matches: 5. The CDR3 DNA sequence: TGTGCCAGCAGTTTGAGTTGGGACAGGGCCTACGAGCAGTACTTC. This gives the protein CASSLSWDRAYEQYF.